This T cell receptor (beta chain) appears in the sequencing data of a study of blood T cell repertoires in COVID-19. Overall study: COVID-19 samples, acute and convalescent, were from the United States, Italy and Spain.

The CDR3 extends over 14 amino acids. Germline values: CDR1 LNHDA, CDR2 SQIVND (reference sequence). Germline trimming cut 5 bases from V and 0 bases from J; bases unmatched to any gene: 3. Using immunoSEQ multiplex PCR, the repertoire was profiled, and TCRdb retains in-frame clones only, with some absent. The sample yields over 250,000 clones, approximately 85% seen once. The rearrangement joins TRBV19 to TRBJ1-2; TRBD1 agrees at 7 bases. This receptor was identified in a woman aged 70-85 years with acute or convalescent COVID-19. Sequenced input: peripheral blood. Here the CDR3 reads CASSPTGANYGYTF. In DNA form, the CDR3 reads TGTGCCAGTAGTCCTACAGGGGCTAACTATGGCTACACCTTC.